The rows below give T cell receptor beta chains drawn from one sample of a study of T cell changes during pregnancy in multiple sclerosis. Repertoires were generated with immunoSEQ multiplex PCR, while TCRdb's copy carries only in-frame clones and drops some. The data contain approximately 50,000 clones, 85% to 95% of them seen just once; the ten biggest clones take up 0.65% to 0.7%. The starting material was CD4+ T cells from peripheral blood mononuclear cells, obtained in the third trimester of pregnancy. All receptors come from a female donor with multiple sclerosis, enrolled in a pregnancy study. CDR3s include the opening cysteine and the closing phenylalanine or tryptophan. Fields, in order: D gene, V gene, clone size, J gene, CDR3 DNA, CDR3 protein. A D gene is named only where the DNA matches it firmly. The size of a clone is reported for some rows only, either as once, few or many, or as a class for expanded clones.

D: -
V: TRBV21-1
size: -
J: TRBJ2-3
DNA: TGTGCCAGCAGCACTCCGACCCGGACAGGGGGTGCAGATACGCAGTATTTT
CDR3: CASSTPTRTGGADTQYF

D: TRBD1
V: TRBV27
size: -
J: TRBJ2-1
DNA: TGTGCCAGCAGTCAGGGGGCACAGTCCTACAATGAGCAGTTCTTC
CDR3: CASSQGAQSYNEQFF

D: -
V: TRBV6-6
size: -
J: TRBJ1-5
DNA: TGTGCCAGCAGCGGAGGGATCAATCAGCCCCAGCATTTT
CDR3: CASSGGINQPQHF

D: -
V: TRBV10-3
size: -
J: TRBJ1-5
DNA: TGTGCCATCAGTGAGTCGGGCAGGCAGCCCCAGCATTTT
CDR3: CAISESGRQPQHF

D: TRBD2
V: TRBV2
size: -
J: TRBJ2-1
DNA: TGTGCCAGCAGTGCAGTGGGACTAGCGGGCAATGAGCAGTTCTTC
CDR3: CASSAVGLAGNEQFF

D: -
V: TRBV6-6
size: once
J: TRBJ1-5
DNA: TGTGCCAGCAGTTACGGGGGGGTCCATCAGCCCCAGCATTTT
CDR3: CASSYGGVHQPQHF

D: TRBD1
V: TRBV2
size: -
J: TRBJ1-2
DNA: TGTGCCACCCCGAATGCACAGGGGAGGAACTATGGCTACACCTTC
CDR3: CATPNAQGRNYGYTF

D: TRBD2
V: TRBV11-3
size: -
J: TRBJ2-1
DNA: TGTGCCAGCAGCTTAGTCCTAGCGGGAGGGCCCGATGAGCAGTTCTTC
CDR3: CASSLVLAGGPDEQFF

D: -
V: TRBV29-1
size: -
J: TRBJ2-1
DNA: TGCAGCGTTGACACTAGGTCGGTTTCAAGTGAGCAGTTCTTC
CDR3: CSVDTRSVSSEQFF

D: -
V: TRBV4-1
size: -
J: TRBJ2-6
DNA: TGCGCCAGCAGCCAAGTCCCGAACGTCCTGACTTTC
CDR3: CASSQVPNVLTF

D: TRBD1
V: TRBV25-1
size: -
J: TRBJ1-1
DNA: TGTGCCAGCAGTGAATATAGACAGGGGGCCTCCGAAGCTTTCTTT
CDR3: CASSEYRQGASEAFF

D: -
V: TRBV5-1
size: -
J: TRBJ2-3
DNA: TGCGCCAGCAGCTTTGGTAGTTCTACAGATACGCAGTATTTT
CDR3: CASSFGSSTDTQYF

D: -
V: TRBV5-1
size: -
J: TRBJ1-2
DNA: TGCGCCAGCAGCAGCGGGACGTATGGCTACACCTTC
CDR3: CASSSGTYGYTF

D: TRBD2
V: TRBV5-6
size: -
J: TRBJ2-1
DNA: TGTGCCAGCAGCTTGGGGGGGGGTAGGTACAATGAGCAGTTCTTC
CDR3: CASSLGGGRYNEQFF

D: TRBD1
V: TRBV6-5
size: -
J: TRBJ1-1
DNA: TGTGCCAGCAGTTATCAGGGGGCGACGCCCTGGGGTGAAGCTTTCTTT
CDR3: CASSYQGATPWGEAFF

D: -
V: TRBV15
size: once
J: TRBJ1-2
DNA: TGTGCCACCAGCAGAGAACAGGGTGAGGGCTATGGCTACACCTTC
CDR3: CATSREQGEGYGYTF

D: TRBD1
V: TRBV6-6
size: -
J: TRBJ1-1
DNA: TGTGCCAGCTCCGACAGGGGGAACACTGAAGCTTTCTTT
CDR3: CASSDRGNTEAFF

D: -
V: TRBV5-6
size: -
J: TRBJ1-1
DNA: TGTGCCAGCAGCTTGGTTCGACAGCGCACTGAAGCTTTCTTT
CDR3: CASSLVRQRTEAFF

D: -
V: TRBV19
size: -
J: TRBJ2-3
DNA: TGTGCCAGTAGTATAGGCCAGGGGAAGGCAGATACGCAGTATTTT
CDR3: CASSIGQGKADTQYF

D: TRBD2
V: TRBV7-8
size: medium-sized
J: TRBJ2-7
DNA: TGTGCCAGCAGCTTACTGGCGGGAGGCTTCGGGGAGCAGTACTTC
CDR3: CASSLLAGGFGEQYF

D: TRBD1
V: TRBV5-3
size: -
J: TRBJ2-7
DNA: TGTGCCAGCCACCTCCTGGGACAGCCTCCCTCCTACGAGCAGTACTTC
CDR3: CASHLLGQPPSYEQYF

D: TRBD2
V: TRBV18
size: -
J: TRBJ2-3
DNA: TGTGCCAGCTCACCATGGATTCCTAGGACTAGCGGGAGTCCGGATACGCAGTATTTT
CDR3: CASSPWIPRTSGSPDTQYF

D: TRBD2
V: TRBV5-4
size: once
J: TRBJ2-1
DNA: TGTGCCAGCAGCTCCACTAGCGGGAGAATCCCCAATGAGCAGTTCTTC
CDR3: CASSSTSGRIPNEQFF

D: TRBD1
V: TRBV7-9
size: -
J: TRBJ1-5
DNA: TGTGCCAGCAGCATTGACAGGGGCAATCAGCCCCAGCATTTT
CDR3: CASSIDRGNQPQHF

D: -
V: TRBV9
size: few
J: TRBJ1-1
DNA: TGTGCCAGCAGCCAAGGGGGGGGTCGCACTGAAGCTTTCTTT
CDR3: CASSQGGGRTEAFF

D: -
V: TRBV28
size: -
J: TRBJ2-3
DNA: TGTGCCAGCAGTTTATGGGGAGCGGGCAACACAGATACGCAGTATTTT
CDR3: CASSLWGAGNTDTQYF

D: -
V: TRBV28
size: -
J: TRBJ2-7
DNA: TGTGCCAGCAGCCCATCATGGACTGCGAACGAGCAGTACTTC
CDR3: CASSPSWTANEQYF

D: TRBD2
V: TRBV10-3
size: -
J: TRBJ2-3
DNA: TGTGCCATCAGTGCGACTAGCGGAGATACGCAGTATTTT
CDR3: CAISATSGDTQYF

D: TRBD1
V: TRBV5-6
size: -
J: TRBJ2-7
DNA: TGTGCCAGCAGTCCCGGTGGGACAGCCTACGAGCAGTACTTC
CDR3: CASSPGGTAYEQYF

D: -
V: TRBV21-1
size: once
J: TRBJ1-3
DNA: TGTGCCAGCAGCAAAGACCGGGACACCATAGGAAACACCATATATTTT
CDR3: CASSKDRDTIGNTIYF